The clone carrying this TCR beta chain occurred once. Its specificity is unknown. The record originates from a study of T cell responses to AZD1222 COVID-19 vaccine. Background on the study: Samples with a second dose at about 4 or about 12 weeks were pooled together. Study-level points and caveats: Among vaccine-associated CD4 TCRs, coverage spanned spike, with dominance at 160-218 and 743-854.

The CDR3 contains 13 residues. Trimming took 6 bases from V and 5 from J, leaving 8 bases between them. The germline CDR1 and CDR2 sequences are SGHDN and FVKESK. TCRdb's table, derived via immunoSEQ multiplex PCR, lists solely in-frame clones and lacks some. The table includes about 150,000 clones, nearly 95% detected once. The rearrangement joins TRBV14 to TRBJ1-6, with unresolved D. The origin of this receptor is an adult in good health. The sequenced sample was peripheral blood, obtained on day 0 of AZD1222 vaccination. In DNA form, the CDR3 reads TGTGCCAGCAGAGGCCTTAATAATTCACCCCTCCACTTT. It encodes CASRGLNNSPLHF.